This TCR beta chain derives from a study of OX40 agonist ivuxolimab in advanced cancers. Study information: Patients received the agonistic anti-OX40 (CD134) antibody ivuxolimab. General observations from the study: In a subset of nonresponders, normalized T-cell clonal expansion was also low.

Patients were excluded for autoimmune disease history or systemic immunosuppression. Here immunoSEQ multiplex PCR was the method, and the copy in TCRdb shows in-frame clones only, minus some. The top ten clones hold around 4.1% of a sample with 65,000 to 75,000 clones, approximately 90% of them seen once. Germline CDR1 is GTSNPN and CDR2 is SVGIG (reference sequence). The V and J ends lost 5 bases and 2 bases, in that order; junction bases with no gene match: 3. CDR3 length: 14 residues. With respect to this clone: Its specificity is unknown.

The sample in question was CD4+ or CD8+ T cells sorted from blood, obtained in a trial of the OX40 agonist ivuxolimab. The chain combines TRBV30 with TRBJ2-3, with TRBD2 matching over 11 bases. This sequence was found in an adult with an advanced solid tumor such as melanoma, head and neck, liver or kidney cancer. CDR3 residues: CAWGLAGLTDTQYF. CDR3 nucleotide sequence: TGTGCCTGGGGACTAGCGGGCCTCACAGATACGCAGTATTTT.